This passage covers 27 T cell receptor beta chains from one sample sequenced in a study of blood T cell repertoires in COVID-19. The data were produced by immunoSEQ multiplex PCR, yet TCRdb's version contains in-frame clones alone and is incomplete. The data contain around 80,000 clones, around four fifths of them singletons. The sequencing input was peripheral blood. The receptors shown here come from a human donor in a cohort sampled during active COVID-19.

V and J are TRBV24-1 and TRBJ2-5; 8 nucleotides align to TRBD1. This CDR3 is 14 amino acids long. The V and J ends lost 6 bases and 4 bases, in that order; junction bases with no gene match: 6. Germline lookup yields CDR1 KGHDR and CDR2 SFDVKD. The CDR3 DNA is TGTGCCACCAGTAGGTCAGGGGGCGGAGAGACCCAGTACTTC. It specifies CATSRSGGGETQYF.

The V gene is TRBV2, the J gene TRBJ2-5, with 7 nucleotides matching TRBD1. CDR1 and CDR2 (germline): SNHLY, FYNNEI. The CDR3 covers 16 residues. V shed 6 bases and J 4 bases; nucleotides not matched to a gene: 14. The CDR3 DNA reads TGTGCCAGCAGGAATGGCACGAGACAGGGTCCAGAGACCCAGTACTTC. Its translation is CASRNGTRQGPETQYF.

This chain links TRBV11-2 with TRBJ2-3; TRBD1 is a possible D gene (6 bases). CDR3 length: 14 residues. Trimming left V 4 bases short and J 3 bases short, with 11 bases between. Germline-derived CDR1 and CDR2 are SGHAT and FQNNGV. Written as DNA, the CDR3 is TGTGCCAGCAGCTCGAACAGGGTAACAGATACGCAGTATTTT. This encodes CASSSNRVTDTQYF.

The rearrangement joins TRBV11-3 to TRBJ2-4; 9 positions agree with TRBD1. J lost 9 bases, V lost 5 bases, and 8 bases had no gene match. The CDR3 is made up of 14 amino acids. CDR1 and CDR2 from the germline V gene are SGHNT and YENEEA. The CDR3 loop reads CASSSGQGKGIQYF. Here the CDR3 DNA reads TGTGCCAGCAGCAGTGGACAGGGGAAGGGCATTCAGTACTTC.

V gene TRBV6-5 combines with J gene TRBJ2-5; 7 bases match TRBD2. With 7 bases clipped from V and 4 bases from J, the junction kept 9 bases outside the gene matches. The CDR3 loop spans 14 amino acids. Germline CDR1 is MNHEY and CDR2 is SVGAGI. The CDR3, as DNA: TGTGCCAGCACCTCTCCGAGGGAGGGAGAGACCCAGTACTTC. It encodes CASTSPREGETQYF.

This chain connects TRBV5-4 to TRBJ1-4; D is undetermined. Looked up from germline, CDR1 is SGHNT and CDR2 is YYREEE (reference sequence). The CDR3 has 16 residues. Trimming took 4 bases from V and 0 from J, leaving 13 bases between them. The CDR3 nucleotides are TGTGCCAGCAGCCCGGAGGCATCTGCAACTAATGAAAAACTGTTTTTT. It specifies CASSPEASATNEKLFF.

CDR3: CASSQVQAADGGYTF. The CDR3 region has the DNA TGCGCCAGCAGCCAAGTTCAGGCAGCCGACGGTGGCTACACCTTC. The rearrangement joins TRBV4-1 to TRBJ1-2, with D hard to call. V was trimmed by 1 base and J by 7 bases, leaving 16 bases between them. CDR1 is MGHRA and CDR2 is YSYEKL in the germline V gene. This CDR3 has 15 residues.

J is TRBJ2-1 and V is TRBV14; D is unclear. The CDR3 is 15 residues long. Looked up from germline, CDR1 is SGHDN and CDR2 is FVKESK. Trimming removed 1 base from V and 6 bases from J, with 13 bases in between. CDR3 residues: CASSQGPTTGNEQFF. In nucleotides, the CDR3 is TGTGCCAGCAGCCAAGGGCCAACGACGGGCAATGAGCAGTTCTTC.

This clone was seen a single time. The chain has TRBV28 and TRBJ2-5, with D maybe TRBD2 (5 bases). The CDR3 length is 14 residues. The germline V gene encodes CDR1 MDHEN and CDR2 SYDVKM. Trimming removed 2 bases from V and 5 bases from J, with 12 bases in between. CDR3 in amino acids: CASSLRVRRETQYF. In DNA form, the CDR3 reads TGTGCCAGCAGTTTACGAGTAAGGAGGGAGACCCAGTACTTC.

The chain joins TRBV5-1 to TRBJ2-7; D is perhaps TRBD2 (5 bases). Germline V gives CDR1 SGHRS, CDR2 YFSETQ. Trimming removed 1 base at V and 5 bases at J, with 16 bases between. The CDR3 consists of 15 residues. CDR3 DNA sequence: TGCGCCAGCAGCTTGCCCAGCGGCCTAGGTGACGAGCAGTACTTC. This sequence encodes CASSLPSGLGDEQYF.

The chain recombines TRBV3-1 (or the pseudogene TRBV3-2) with TRBJ2-1, with 11 nucleotides matching TRBD2. CDR1 is LGHDT and CDR2 is YNNKEL in the germline V gene (reference sequence). The V gene end was trimmed by 3 bases and the J gene end by 4 bases; junction bases not matched to a gene: 8. The CDR3 covers 17 residues. DNA of the CDR3: TGTGCCAGCAGCCATCTAGCGGGAGGCCCCGGATACAATGAGCAGTTCTTC. Encoded protein: CASSHLAGGPGYNEQFF.

The V and J genes are TRBV6-5 and TRBJ1-5; D is unresolved. Germline V gene lookup returns CDR1 MNHEY and CDR2 SVGAGI. The CDR3 runs to 15 residues. The CDR3 DNA sequence: TGTGTTTCAAGCGTTTCATTAGGAAGCAATCAGCCCCAGCATTTT. This gives the protein CVSSVSLGSNQPQHF.

The chain couples TRBV28 to TRBJ2-1; 14 bases line up with TRBD2. V shed 5 bases, J shed 3 bases, and the junction held 3 bases outside the gene matches. In germline, CDR1 is MDHEN, CDR2 SYDVKM. CDR3 length: 16 amino acids. CDR3 DNA sequence: TGTGCCAGCAGTCGACTAGCGGGAGGGAACTACAATGAGCAGTTCTTC. It translates to CASSRLAGGNYNEQFF. Looking up the rest from reference TRBV28 and TRBJ2-1 gives the full variable domain: DVKVTQSSRYLVKRTGEKVFLECVQDMDHENMFWYRQDPGLGLRLIYFSYDVKMKEKGDIPEGYSVSREKKERFSLILESASTNQTSMYLCASSRLAGGNYNEQFFGPGTRLTVL.

The chain is built from TRBV5-6 and TRBJ2-7, with a possible D match to TRBD1 (6 bases). V was shortened by 0 bases and J by 7 bases, with 11 bases between the two germline ends. The CDR3 contains 13 residues. The germline V gene has CDR1 SGHDT and CDR2 YYEEEE. The CDR3 DNA follows: TGTGCCAGCAGCTTGGTAACCCAGGGGGAGCAGTACTTC. It codes for CASSLVTQGEQYF.

The gene calls are TRBV2 and TRBJ1-2; no definite D call. CDR1 SNHLY and CDR2 FYNNEI come from the germline V gene. CDR3 length: 14 amino acids. The V and J ends lost 3 bases and 4 bases respectively, with 12 bases between them. The CDR3 loop reads CASSDSLRGYGYTF. CDR3 DNA sequence: TGTGCCAGCAGTGACTCCCTTCGCGGCTATGGCTACACCTTC.

There are a few counts of this clone. The chain has TRBV19 and TRBJ2-6; 7 positions agree with TRBD1. V was clipped by 1 base and J by 2 bases; unmatched bases: 5. The CDR3 is 17 residues long. CDR1 and CDR2 (germline): LNHDA, SQIVND (reference sequence). This chain's CDR3 is CASSIGRGFPGANVLTF. DNA of the CDR3: TGTGCCAGTAGTATAGGCAGGGGGTTTCCTGGGGCCAACGTCCTGACTTTC.

The chain has TRBV27 and TRBJ1-4, with 7 bases matching TRBD1. The CDR3 contains 18 residues. Germline V CDR1 and CDR2: MNHEY, SMNVEV (reference sequence). Trimming took 0 bases from V and 6 from J; bases not matched to a gene: 13. CDR3 amino acids: CASSLSPLLQGQDEKLFF. The CDR3 DNA reads as TGTGCCAGCAGTTTATCACCCCTCTTACAGGGGCAGGATGAAAAACTGTTTTTT.

This sequence joins TRBV7-3 and TRBJ2-1; 9 nucleotides align to TRBD2. CDR3 length equals 16 residues. Trimming removed 5 bases from V and 6 bases from J; junction bases left unmatched: 11. From germline, CDR1 is SGHTA and CDR2 FQGTGA. The CDR3 here is CASSPSGRGGRNEQFF. In DNA form, the CDR3 reads TGTGCCAGCAGCCCCTCCGGGCGGGGGGGCCGCAATGAGCAGTTCTTC.

The chain combines TRBV5-4 with TRBJ2-2, with 7 bases identical to TRBD2. Trimming at V came to 0 bases and at J to 3 bases, leaving 8 bases not matched to a gene. The CDR3 covers 17 residues. Germline CDR1 reads SGHNT; CDR2 reads YYREEE (reference sequence). Here the CDR3 DNA reads TGTGCCAGCAGCTTGGACGGCGGGGGAGGAGACACCGGGGAGCTGTTTTTT. Protein sequence: CASSLDGGGGDTGELFF.

The V and J genes are TRBV14 and TRBJ1-6; D remains ambiguous. Germline loops: CDR1 SGHDN, CDR2 FVKESK. Trimming took off 0 bases at V and 2 bases at J, with 17 bases between the two ends. The CDR3 has 19 amino acids. The CDR3: CASSQDLIAGGPYNSPLHF. The CDR3 DNA is TGTGCCAGCAGCCAAGACCTCATAGCGGGAGGCCCCTATAATTCACCCCTCCACTTT. Full variable domain (missing parts from reference TRBV14 and TRBJ1-6): EAGVTQFPSHSVIEKGQTVTLRCDPISGHDNLYWYRRVMGKEIKFLLHFVKESKQDESGMPNNRFLAERTGGTYSTLKVQPAELEDSGVYFCASSQDLIAGGPYNSPLHFGNGTRLTVT.

This sequence joins TRBV6-5 and TRBJ1-2, with TRBD1 matching over 7 bases. The CDR3 extends over 12 amino acids. CDR1 and CDR2 from the germline V gene are MNHEY and SVGAGI. V gave up 11 bases and J gave up 5 bases; unmatched junction bases: 8. The CDR3 DNA reads as TGTGCCGGAGAGGGGGCGAGGTATGGCTACACCTTC. It encodes CAGEGARYGYTF.

The V and J genes are TRBV19 and TRBJ1-1; tentatively, D is TRBD1 (6 bases). The CDR3 runs to 17 residues. From germline, CDR1 is LNHDA and CDR2 SQIVND (reference sequence). Trimming removed 3 bases at V and 3 bases at J, with 20 bases between. DNA for the CDR3: TGTGCCAGTAGTATTTTGGGGGGGGCGCGGTGGGACACTGAAGCTTTCTTT. It yields the protein CASSILGGARWDTEAFF. Using reference TRBV19 and TRBJ1-1 for the parts outside the CDR3, the full variable domain is DGGITQSPKYLFRKEGQNVTLSCEQNLNHDAMYWYRQDPGQGLRLIYYSQIVNDFQKGDIAEGYSVSREKKESFPLTVTSAQKNPTAFYLCASSILGGARWDTEAFFGQGTRLTVV.

This chain connects TRBV28 to TRBJ1-1, with TRBD1 matching 7 bases. The length of the CDR3 is 13 residues. V shed 6 bases and J 8 bases; nucleotides not matched to a gene: 9. Germline loops: CDR1 MDHEN, CDR2 SYDVKM. CDR3 sequence (DNA): TGTGCCAGCAGCTCCGGGACAGCGACGGAAGCTTTCTTT. Translation gives CASSSGTATEAFF.

The V and J genes are TRBV19 and TRBJ2-1; the match to TRBD2 covers 11 bases. There are 15 residues in the CDR3. V shed 3 bases, J shed 9 bases, and the junction held 7 bases outside the gene matches. Looked up from germline, CDR1 is LNHDA and CDR2 is SQIVND (reference sequence). In DNA, the CDR3 is TGTGCCAGTAGTATGGGGCTAGCGGGAGGACTTGAGCAGTTCTTC. Encoded protein: CASSMGLAGGLEQFF.

The genes are TRBV9 and TRBJ2-2, with D perhaps TRBD2 (6 bases). CDR1 and CDR2 from the germline V gene are SGDLS and YYNGEE. This CDR3 is 15 amino acids long. The V end lost 1 base, the J end lost 4 bases, and 11 bases lay between the germline ends. The CDR3 DNA follows: TGTGCCAGCAGCGTAATTGGGGGAGGCACCGGGGAGCTGTTTTTT. The encoded protein is CASSVIGGGTGELFF.

This chain links TRBV3-1 (or the pseudogene TRBV3-2) with TRBJ1-6; D unclear. V lost 3 bases to trimming and J lost 9 bases, with 15 bases between them. CDR3 size: 15 residues. Germline CDR1 LGHDT, CDR2 YNNKEL (reference sequence). Here the CDR3 DNA reads TGTGCCAGCAGCCAGACTACAGCCCCGGGTTCACCCCTCCACTTT. Protein product: CASSQTTAPGSPLHF.

The chain joins TRBV5-1 to TRBJ2-7; 9 bases map to TRBD1. V was pared by 2 bases and J by 5 bases, with 8 bases of the junction left unmatched. CDR1 and CDR2 (germline): SGHRS, YFSETQ. The CDR3 consists of 15 residues. The CDR3 region is CASSLNYRGLDEQYF. CDR3 nucleotide sequence: TGCGCCAGCAGCTTAAATTACAGGGGGCTCGACGAGCAGTACTTC. Complete variable domain (other parts from reference TRBV5-1 and TRBJ2-7): KAGVTQTPRYLIKTRGQQVTLSCSPISGHRSVSWYQQTPGQGLQFLFEYFSETQRNKGNFPGRFSGRQFSNSRSEMNVSTLELGDSALYLCASSLNYRGLDEQYFGPGTRLTVT.